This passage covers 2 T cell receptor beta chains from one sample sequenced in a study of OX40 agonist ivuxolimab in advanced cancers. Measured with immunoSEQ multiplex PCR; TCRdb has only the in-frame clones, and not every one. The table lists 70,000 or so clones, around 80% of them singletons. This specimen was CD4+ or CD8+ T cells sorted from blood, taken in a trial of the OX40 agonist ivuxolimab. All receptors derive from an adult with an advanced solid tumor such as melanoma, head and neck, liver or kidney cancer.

CDR3 nucleotide sequence: TGCAGCGCAATGAGAGGGGAAAACCGGGCTGGCTACACCTTC. It codes for CSAMRGENRAGYTF. V usage is TRBV29-1 and J usage is TRBJ1-2; a possible D gene is TRBD1 (5 bases). CDR1 and CDR2 (germline): SQVTM, ANQGSEA. This CDR3 has 14 residues. V shed 7 bases and J shed 7 bases, with 22 bases lying between them.

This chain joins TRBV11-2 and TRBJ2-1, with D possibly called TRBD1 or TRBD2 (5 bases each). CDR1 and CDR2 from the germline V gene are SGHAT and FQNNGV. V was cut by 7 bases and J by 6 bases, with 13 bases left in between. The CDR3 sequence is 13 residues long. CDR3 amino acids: CASKRDQLNEQFF. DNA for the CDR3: TGTGCCAGCAAAAGGGACCAACTCAATGAGCAGTTCTTC.